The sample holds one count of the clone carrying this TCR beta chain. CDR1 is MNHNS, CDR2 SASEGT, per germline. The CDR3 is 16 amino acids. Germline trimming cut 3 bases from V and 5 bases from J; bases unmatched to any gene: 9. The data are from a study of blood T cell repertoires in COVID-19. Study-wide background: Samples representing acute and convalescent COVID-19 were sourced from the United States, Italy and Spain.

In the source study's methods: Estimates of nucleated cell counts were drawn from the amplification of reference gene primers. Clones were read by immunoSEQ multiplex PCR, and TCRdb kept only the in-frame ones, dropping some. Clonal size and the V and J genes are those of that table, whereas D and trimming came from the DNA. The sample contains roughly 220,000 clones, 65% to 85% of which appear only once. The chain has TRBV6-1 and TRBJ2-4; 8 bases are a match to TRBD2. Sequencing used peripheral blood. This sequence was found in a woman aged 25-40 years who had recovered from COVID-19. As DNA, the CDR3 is TGTGCCAGCAGTGAGTCGGGAGGGCGCCCCGAAAACATTCAGTACTTC. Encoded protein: CASSESGGRPENIQYF.